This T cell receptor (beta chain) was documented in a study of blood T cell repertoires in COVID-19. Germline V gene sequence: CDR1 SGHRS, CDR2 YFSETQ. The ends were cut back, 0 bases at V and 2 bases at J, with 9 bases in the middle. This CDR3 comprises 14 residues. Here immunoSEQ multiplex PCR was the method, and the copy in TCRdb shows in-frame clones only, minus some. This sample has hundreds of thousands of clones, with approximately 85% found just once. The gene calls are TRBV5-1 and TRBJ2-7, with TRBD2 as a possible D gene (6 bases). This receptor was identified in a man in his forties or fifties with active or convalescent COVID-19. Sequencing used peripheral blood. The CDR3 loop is CASSLERATYEQYF. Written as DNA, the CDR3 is TGCGCCAGCAGCTTGGAGCGGGCTACCTACGAGCAGTACTTC.